The 18 T cell receptor beta chains below come from one sample, sequenced in a study of T-cell reconstitution after alpha-beta-depleted transplantation in children. Researchers prepared the TCRbeta library using unique molecular identifiers, the study reports. TCRdb recomputed calls from the PCR reads with MiXCR, one row per CDR3 protein. The sample consists of 700,000 to 850,000 distinct CDR3 sequences, 15% to 20% of them appearing once. The sample was PBMCs, mostly from graft donor cells, taken 360 days after TCRalphabeta/CD19-depleted stem cell transplant. Receptors originate from a male patient younger than 18 who had a stem cell transplant for acute lymphoblastic leukemia, so the T cells may come from the graft donor.

The chain uses TRBV12-3 or TRBV12-4 and TRBJ2-7; a possible D gene is TRBD2 (7 bases). Trimming left V 6 bases short and J 1 base short, with 16 bases between. This CDR3 has 15 residues. The DNA of the CDR3 is TGTGCCAGCAGACGAGAAGGGGGAGGGTCCTACGAGCAGTACTTC. It translates to CASRREGGGSYEQYF.

This clonotype was observed a few times. The rearrangement links TRBV20-1 to TRBJ2-7, with 8 bases matching TRBD2. This CDR3 region has 13 residues. Germline V gives CDR1 DFQATT, CDR2 SNEGSKA (reference sequence). The J segment lost 3 bases and the V segment lost 6 bases, leaving 7 bases of the junction unmatched. The CDR3 sequence: CSARGLVNYEQYF. CDR3 DNA: TGCAGTGCCAGGGGACTAGTCAACTACGAGCAGTACTTC.

This clonotype occurred a few times. V usage is TRBV7-9 and J usage is TRBJ2-3, with a tentative D call TRBD2 (7 bases). The CDR3 is 15 amino acids. Germline CDR1 is SEHNR and CDR2 is FQNEAQ (reference sequence). With 2 bases removed from V and 2 bases from J, the gap between germline ends came to 11 bases. The CDR3 DNA sequence: TGTGCCAGCAGCTTATTTCGGGGGGCCACAGATACGCAGTATTTT. This sequence encodes CASSLFRGATDTQYF.

This rearrangement joins TRBV4-1 to TRBJ2-2; TRBD2 matches at 7 bases. This CDR3 contains 15 residues. CDR1 is MGHRA and CDR2 is YSYEKL in the germline V gene. J lost 6 bases, V lost 1 base, and 5 bases had no gene match. CDR3 DNA: TGCGCCAGCAGCCAAGCCCGACTAGCCCCCGGGGAGCTGTTTTTT. Protein: CASSQARLAPGELFF.

The rearrangement uses TRBV27 and TRBJ2-6; no clear D. Per the germline V gene, CDR1 is MNHEY and CDR2 is SMNVEV (reference sequence). With 4 bases removed from V and 0 bases from J, the gap between germline ends came to 19 bases. This CDR3 has 19 residues. CDR3 nucleotides: TGTGCCAGCAGTTCCCCAAAGGGTAGACACTTCTCTGGGGCCAACGTCCTGACTTTC. Translating it yields CASSSPKGRHFSGANVLTF.

This clonotype was seen at least ten times. The chain couples TRBV9 to TRBJ1-1, with D unresolved. Between the trimmed V and J ends, which lost 4 bases and 2 bases, there was a span of 9 bases. Germline V lookup: CDR1 SGDLS, CDR2 YYNGEE. The CDR3 totals 13 residues. The CDR3 DNA reads TGTGCCAGCAGCCCCGAACCTAACACTGAAGCTTTCTTT. Its translation is CASSPEPNTEAFF.

The gene calls are TRBV5-1 and TRBJ2-1, with TRBD2 identical over 7 bases. The V segment lost 0 bases and the J segment 9 bases; nucleotides outside the gene matches: 6. Germline lookup yields CDR1 SGHRS and CDR2 YFSETQ. The CDR3 has 14 residues. The CDR3 DNA follows: TGCGCCAGCAGCTTGGAACTAGCGATCAGTGAGCAGTTCTTC. Amino acid sequence: CASSLELAISEQFF.

This clonotype was found many times. The V and J genes are TRBV5-1 and TRBJ2-3; D might be TRBD2 (5 bases). The CDR3 is 16 residues long. Per germline, CDR1 SGHRS and CDR2 YFSETQ. The V gene lost 4 bases and the J gene lost 0 bases, with 15 bases spanning the gap. The CDR3 nucleotides are TGCGCCAGCAGCCTCAAGCGGAGACCTAGCACAGATACGCAGTATTTT. Its protein product is CASSLKRRPSTDTQYF.

Only a few counts were recorded for this clonotype. The gene calls are TRBV4-1 and TRBJ1-5; a possible D gene is TRBD1 (5 bases). V was cut by 3 bases and J by 7 bases, with 16 bases left in between. The V gene's germline CDR1 is MGHRA and CDR2 YSYEKL. This CDR3 region has 15 residues. The CDR3 DNA follows: TGCGCCAGCAGCCATTACAGGCAGAAGGGGCAGCCCCAGCATTTT. Its translation: CASSHYRQKGQPQHF.

The chain links TRBV11-2 to TRBJ2-1, with D tentatively TRBD1 or TRBD2 (5 bases each). V shed 1 base and J shed 7 bases, with 11 bases lying between them. Germline loops: CDR1 SGHAT, CDR2 FQNNGV. CDR3 size: 14 residues. CDR3 loop: CASSLVSRENEQFF. The CDR3 DNA is TGTGCCAGCAGCTTAGTTTCCAGGGAGAATGAGCAGTTCTTC.

To note about this clonotype: Since the CDR3 does not end with the conserved phenylalanine or tryptophan, this likely comes from a read error. This CDR3 reads CASSPPGTEYEQYC. The CDR3 DNA reads TGTGCCAGCAGCCCCCCGGGGACAGAGTACGAGCAGTACTGC. The V and J genes are TRBV16 and TRBJ2-7, with TRBD1 matching 7 bases. There are 14 residues in the CDR3. The junction had 7 bases not matched to a gene; V was cut back by 4 bases and J by 4 bases. Germline V gene lookup returns CDR1 KGHSY and CDR2 FQNENV.

This clonotype came up a few times. The J gene is TRBJ2-6, the V gene TRBV28; D may be TRBD2 (6 bases). The CDR3 has 16 residues. Trimming took off 7 bases at V and 1 base at J, with 14 bases between the two ends. CDR1 MDHEN and CDR2 SYDVKM come from the germline V gene. CDR3 sequence (DNA): TGTGCCAGCAAGCGGGTGTACCAATCTGGGGCCAACGTCCTGACTTTC. Translated: CASKRVYQSGANVLTF.

V and J are TRBV27 and TRBJ2-7, with D uncertain. CDR3 length equals 15 residues. Trimming stripped 3 bases from V and 2 bases from J, with 14 bases between. Germline V gene lookup returns CDR1 MNHEY and CDR2 SMNVEV (reference sequence). The CDR3 region has the DNA TGTGCCAGCAGTTTCGCGGCCAGGTCGACCTACGAGCAGTACTTC. Protein: CASSFAARSTYEQYF.

The gene calls are TRBV5-4 and TRBJ1-3; 7 bases line up with TRBD1. The V segment lost 3 bases and the J segment 4 bases; nucleotides outside the gene matches: 1. There are 13 residues in the CDR3. The germline V gene encodes CDR1 SGHNT and CDR2 YYREEE (reference sequence). The CDR3 DNA reads TGTGCCAGCAGCTGGGGACAGGGAAACACCATATATTTT. Translation: CASSWGQGNTIYF.

This clonotype was recorded a few times. The genes are TRBV6-2 or TRBV6-3 and TRBJ2-1; D is unresolved. This CDR3 comprises 16 residues. V gave up 1 base and J gave up 1 base, with 11 bases separating them. Germline V gene lookup returns CDR1 MNHEY and CDR2 SVGEGT. Here the CDR3 DNA reads TGTGCCAGCAGTTACTGGTCAGGCCCGTCCTACAATGAGCAGTTCTTC. This codes for CASSYWSGPSYNEQFF.

In this sample, this clonotype turned up a few times. The chain couples TRBV4-1 to TRBJ2-7, with D possibly TRBD1 on 6 matching bases. V gave up 1 base and J gave up 5 bases, with 15 bases separating them. This CDR3 comprises 15 residues. CDR1 MGHRA and CDR2 YSYEKL come from the germline V gene. The CDR3 DNA follows: TGCGCCAGCAGCCAAGGTGGAGGACAGTTCCACGAGCAGTACTTC. It translates to CASSQGGGQFHEQYF.

The chain combines TRBV5-1 with TRBJ2-1, with 9 bases that match TRBD2. CDR1 is SGHRS and CDR2 is YFSETQ in the germline V gene. The V segment lost 0 bases and the J segment 9 bases; nucleotides outside the gene matches: 4. This CDR3 region has 14 residues. The CDR3 bases are TGCGCCAGCAGCTTGGGTAGCGGGAGATCTGAGCAGTTCTTC. It is translated as CASSLGSGRSEQFF.

This clonotype has a handful of counts. J is TRBJ1-2 and V is TRBV5-1; the D is unclear. The CDR3 is 15 residues long. In germline, CDR1 is SGHRS, CDR2 YFSETQ. V lost 3 bases and J 4 bases, leaving 16 bases between the germline ends. The CDR3 sequence is CASSSTASGGYGYTF. CDR3 coding DNA: TGCGCCAGCAGCTCCACAGCCTCCGGCGGCTATGGCTACACCTTC.